This is a list of T cell receptor beta chains from one sample in a study of CD8 T cells in ankylosing spondylitis. TCRdb analysed the 5' RACE reads with MiXCR anew, one entry per CDR3 protein. The table has about 540,000 distinct CDR3 sequences, roughly 13% seen once. Sequencing used blood, either unsorted or a sorted T cell fraction (not recorded which). These receptors were obtained from a male donor with ankylosing spondylitis. Each CDR3 is given with its conserved first and last residue. A D gene is named only where the DNA matches it firmly. Rows may omit the clone size; those that give it use once, few, many or a size class.

d_gene	j_gene	abundance	v_gene	CDR3nt	CDR3aa
TRBD2	TRBJ2-1	few	TRBV7-8	TGTGCCAGCAGCCCCGGGACTAGCGGGAGGTATGAGCAGTTCTTC	CASSPGTSGRYEQFF
TRBD2	TRBJ2-1	NA	TRBV5-6	TGTGCCAGCAGCAGACTGACTAGCGATTTTTTCAATGAGCAGTTCTTC	CASSRLTSDFFNEQFF
TRBD1	TRBJ1-1	NA	TRBV12-3/TRBV12-4	TGTGCCAGCAAAACGGACAGGGGTGACACTGAAGCTTTCTTT	CASKTDRGDTEAFF
TRBD1	TRBJ1-2	few	TRBV28	TGTGCCAGCAGTTTACAGGGGGCTTCGAGCTATGGCTACACCTTC	CASSLQGASSYGYTF
TRBD2	TRBJ2-3	many	TRBV5-1	TGCGCCAGCAGCCCTTGGACTAGCGGGGGACGCACAGATACGCAGTATTTT	CASSPWTSGGRTDTQYF
TRBD1	TRBJ2-1	NA	TRBV3-1	TGTGCCAGCAGCCATGGTTTAGCGGCAGGGGGCTATGAGCAGTTCTTC	CASSHGLAAGGYEQFF
NA	TRBJ2-1	NA	TRBV6-5	TGTGCCAGCAGTTACCAGCAGCACTACAATGAGCAGTTCTTC	CASSYQQHYNEQFF
NA	TRBJ1-1	many	TRBV10-3	TGTGCCATCAGTGAGTACGTTTCGGGGAACACTGAAGCTTTCTTT	CAISEYVSGNTEAFF
TRBD1	TRBJ2-2	many	TRBV6-5	TGTGCCAGCAGTTCGGGACAGGGAAGCGGGGAGCTGTTTTTT	CASSSGQGSGELFF
TRBD2	TRBJ2-1	many	TRBV3-1	TGTGCCAGCAGCCAAGTTGGGAGGGATCACAATGAGCAGTTCTTC	CASSQVGRDHNEQFF
NA	TRBJ2-1	NA	TRBV7-6	TGTGCCAGCAGCGAACAGCATAATGAGCAGTTCTTC	CASSEQHNEQFF
NA	TRBJ1-4	NA	TRBV11-2	TGTGCCAGCAGTCTCCGTGGGGCCAGAGCCACCAATGAAAGACTGTTTTTT	CASSLRGARATNERLFF
NA	TRBJ2-2	many	TRBV12-3/TRBV12-4	TGTGCCAGCAGTCGGGACCCCAGGTCCGGGGAGCTGTTTTTT	CASSRDPRSGELFF
TRBD1	TRBJ2-1	few	TRBV12-3/TRBV12-4	TGTGCCAGCAGTCTGGACAGGGGGCGCGTCGGGAGCGGGAGTGAGCAGTTCTTC	CASSLDRGRVGSGSEQFF
TRBD2	TRBJ2-1	few	TRBV5-1	TGCGCCAGCAGCTTGGCTCCGGGAGGGCGCAATGAGCAGTTCTTC	CASSLAPGGRNEQFF
NA	TRBJ2-5	few	TRBV20-1	TGCAGTGCTAGAGCTGACCATACTCGGAACCACCAAGAGACCCAGTACTTC	CSARADHTRNHQETQYF
TRBD1	TRBJ1-1	NA	TRBV7-8	TGTGCCAGCAGCTTAGCGGTGAAACAGGGGCAAGGGCACACTGAAGCTTTCTTT	CASSLAVKQGQGHTEAFF
NA	TRBJ1-1	NA	TRBV5-1	TGCGCCAGCAGCCTTGATGAACCAGGGGAAACTGAAGCTTTCTTT	CASSLDEPGETEAFF
TRBD1	TRBJ2-1	NA	TRBV2	TGTGCCAGGGACGGGACAGGGGGCCCCAATGAGCAGTTCTTC	CARDGTGGPNEQFF
NA	TRBJ2-5	few	TRBV10-3	TGTGCCATCTCCAGGGGGGGGCAAGAGACCCAGTACTTC	CAISRGGQETQYF
NA	TRBJ1-1	many	TRBV5-1	TGCGCCAGCAGCAAGGGGAACACTGAAGCTTTCTTT	CASSKGNTEAFF
TRBD2	TRBJ2-2	NA	TRBV7-8	TGTGCCAGCAGCTTAGTGACTAGCGGGCCCAACACCGGGGAGCTGTTTTTT	CASSLVTSGPNTGELFF
NA	TRBJ1-1	few	TRBV3-1	TGTGCCAGCAGCCTCCTCGGGGGGGGCCCCACTGAAGCTTTCTTT	CASSLLGGGPTEAFF
NA	TRBJ2-7	NA	TRBV11-1	TGTGCCAGCAGCCCGGGTACGGACCACAACGAGCAGTACTTC	CASSPGTDHNEQYF
NA	TRBJ1-5	few	TRBV5-1	TGCGCCAGCAGCTTGCAGGGGTACGATCAGCCCCAGCATTTT	CASSLQGYDQPQHF
NA	TRBJ2-2	NA	TRBV2	TGTGCCAGCACCCCCAGGAACACCGGGGAGCTGTTTTTT	CASTPRNTGELFF
NA	TRBJ1-5	NA	TRBV10-3	TGTGCCATCAGTGAGTCGGGCAGTAGCAATCAGCCCCAGCATTTT	CAISESGSSNQPQHF
NA	TRBJ2-7	many	TRBV5-1	TGCGCCAGCAGCTTGGCTCCGGGACACTCCGGCGAGCAGTACTTC	CASSLAPGHSGEQYF
TRBD1	TRBJ1-1	few	TRBV15	TGTGCCACCAGCAGAGGCGGGACAGGGACCACTGAAGCTTTCTTT	CATSRGGTGTTEAFF
TRBD2	TRBJ2-7	NA	TRBV27	TGTGCCAGCAGCTCGACCGGACTAGCTGGGTTGGGGGAGCAGTACTTC	CASSSTGLAGLGEQYF
NA	TRBJ2-2	NA	TRBV24-1	TGTGCCACCAGTGGGCCGCTTAACACCGGGGAGCTGTTTTTT	CATSGPLNTGELFF
TRBD1	TRBJ2-2	few	TRBV24-1	TGTGCCACCAGTGATTTGCGTCAGGGGGTCCGAGCCGGGGAGCTGTTTTTT	CATSDLRQGVRAGELFF
TRBD1	TRBJ1-6	NA	TRBV3-1	TGTGCCAGCAGCCAAGACCCAGGGGGTCAACGACCCCTCCACTTT	CASSQDPGGQRPLHF
NA	TRBJ2-1	few	TRBV18	TGTGCCAGCTCACCATCAGGACTTCACCACAATGAGCAGTTCTTC	CASSPSGLHHNEQFF
TRBD1	TRBJ2-1	few	TRBV7-2	TGTGCCAGCAGCTCACAGGGGAACAATGAGCAGTTCTTC	CASSSQGNNEQFF
TRBD1	TRBJ2-7	few	TRBV11-2	TGTGCCAGCAGCCGGCCGGGACAGGGGGTTTACGAGCAGTACTTC	CASSRPGQGVYEQYF
TRBD1	TRBJ1-5	few	TRBV9	TGTGCCAGCAGCTCCGGGACAGCCAACTTTCAGCCCCAGCATTTT	CASSSGTANFQPQHF
NA	TRBJ2-7	few	TRBV25-1	TGTGCCAGCAGCTGGCGGGATCACCCCTACGAGCAGTACTTC	CASSWRDHPYEQYF
TRBD1	TRBJ2-1	NA	TRBV24-1	TGTGCCACCAGTAATTTGCCGGGACAGGGAGATAACAATGAGCAGTTCTTC	CATSNLPGQGDNNEQFF
TRBD2	TRBJ2-3	NA	TRBV24-1	TGTGCCACCAGTGATTTGCCAGGACTAGCGGGGGATACAGATACGCAGTATTTT	CATSDLPGLAGDTDTQYF
TRBD1	TRBJ1-1	few	TRBV2	TGTGCCAGCCTGACAGGGGGGCACACTGAAGCTTTCTTT	CASLTGGHTEAFF
NA	TRBJ2-1	few	TRBV20-1	TGCAGTGCTACCCAGGGAAGGGCCAATGAGCAGTTCTTC	CSATQGRANEQFF
NA	TRBJ2-3	few	TRBV12-5	TGTGCTAGTGGTTTCACAATGGATACGCAGTATTTT	CASGFTMDTQYF